One sample yielded the 5 T cell receptor beta chains listed below, sequenced in a study of T-cell memory formation after mild COVID-19. TCRdb ran MiXCR on the 5' RACE reads and lists one entry per CDR3 protein. Here the sample spans nearly 250,000 distinct CDR3 sequences, roughly 14% being singletons. Sequencing was performed on PBMCs or a T cell subset sorted from them (not recorded which). The receptors come from an adult woman who had mild COVID-19 (a few samples of this study predate the infection). Cell type and time point are not known.

This clonotype has a handful of counts. V is TRBV12-3 or TRBV12-4 and J is TRBJ2-6; D might be TRBD2 (5 bases). The CDR3 has 16 amino acids. V lost 5 bases, J lost 0 bases, and 11 bases lay in between. CDR3 region: CASSRRLSSGANVLTF. CDR3 nucleotides: TGTGCCAGCAGTCGGAGACTAAGCTCTGGGGCCAACGTCCTGACTTTC.

This clonotype was observed a few times. The DNA of the CDR3 is TGCGCCAGCAGCCAAGATCTACTGGGGGCAGATACGCAGTATTTT. This codes for CASSQDLLGADTQYF. This chain connects TRBV4-3 to TRBJ2-3; D may be TRBD1 or TRBD2 (5 bases each). V shed 0 bases and J shed 4 bases, with 11 bases lying between them. The CDR3 loop spans 15 amino acids. Germline CDR1 and CDR2: LGHNA and YSLEER.

The chain has TRBV7-6 and TRBJ1-3, with 7 nucleotides matching TRBD1. V shed 5 bases, J shed 4 bases, and the junction held 8 bases outside the gene matches. This CDR3 comprises 15 residues. Germline CDR1 SGHVS, CDR2 FNYEAQ. The CDR3, as DNA: TGTGCCAGCAGCCGAAATACAGGGGCGGGAAACACCATATATTTT. This sequence encodes CASSRNTGAGNTIYF.

J is TRBJ2-4 and V is TRBV5-6; 8 nucleotides line up with TRBD1. V shed 1 base, J shed 1 base, and the junction held 4 bases outside the gene matches. This CDR3 has 16 amino acids. Germline CDR1 reads SGHDT; CDR2 reads YYEEEE. Here the CDR3 reads CASSLLRQGAKNIQYF. In nucleotides, the CDR3 is TGTGCCAGCAGCTTGCTTCGACAGGGGGCCAAAAACATTCAGTACTTC.

CDR3 region: CASSLVRGGANVLTF. The CDR3 DNA reads as TGTGCCAGCAGCTTAGTCCGTGGGGGGGCCAACGTCCTGACTTTC. This rearrangement joins TRBV11-2 to TRBJ2-6; D ambiguous. The CDR3 spans 15 residues. Germline values: CDR1 SGHAT, CDR2 FQNNGV. The V end lost 1 base, the J end lost 4 bases, and 8 bases lay between the germline ends.